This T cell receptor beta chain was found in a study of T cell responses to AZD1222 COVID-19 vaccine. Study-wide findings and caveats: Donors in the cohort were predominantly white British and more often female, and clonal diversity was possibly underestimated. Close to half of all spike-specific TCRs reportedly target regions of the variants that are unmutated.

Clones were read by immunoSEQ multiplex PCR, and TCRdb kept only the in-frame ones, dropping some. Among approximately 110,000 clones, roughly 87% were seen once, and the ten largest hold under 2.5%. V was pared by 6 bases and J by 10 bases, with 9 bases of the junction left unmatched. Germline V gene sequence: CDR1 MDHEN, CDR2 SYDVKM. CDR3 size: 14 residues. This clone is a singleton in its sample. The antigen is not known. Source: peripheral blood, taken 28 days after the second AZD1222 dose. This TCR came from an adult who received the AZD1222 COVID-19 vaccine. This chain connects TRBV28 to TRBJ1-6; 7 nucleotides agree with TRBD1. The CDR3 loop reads CASSVGQEGSPLHF. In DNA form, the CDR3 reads TGTGCCAGCAGCGTCGGACAGGAAGGGTCACCCCTCCACTTT.